The 22 T cell receptor beta chains listed next were all sequenced from one sample in a study of cytomegalovirus exposure and HLA in healthy donors. The PCR contained 60 Vbeta and 13 Jbeta primers. Profiling relied on immunoSEQ multiplex PCR, and the TCRdb table lists in-frame clones only, not all of them. The sample has some 140,000 clones; 79% are singletons. What was sequenced was PBMCs. These receptors all come from a man in his forties or fifties in good health and CMV-seropositive.

The CDR3 nucleotides are TGTGCCAGCAGTTATGGACAGACTGATCAGCCCCAGCATTTT. Protein sequence: CASSYGQTDQPQHF. The chain combines TRBV7-9 with TRBJ1-5, with D tentatively TRBD1 (6 bases). V gave up 6 bases and J gave up 5 bases, with 14 bases separating them. Germline lookup yields CDR1 SEHNR and CDR2 FQNEAQ (reference sequence). CDR3 size: 14 residues. The full variable domain, in which reference TRBV7-9 and TRBJ1-5 provide the parts outside the CDR3, is DTGVSQNPRHKITKRGQNVTFRCDPISEHNRLYWYRQTLGQGPEFLTYFQNEAQLEKSRLLSDRFSAERPKGSFSTLEIQRTEQGDSAMYLCASSYGQTDQPQHFGDGTRLSIL.

This clone was seen just once. The genes are TRBV5-6 and TRBJ2-7; 9 nucleotides agree with TRBD1. This CDR3 spans 13 amino acids. The V gene's germline CDR1 is SGHDT and CDR2 YYEEEE. The V segment lost 3 bases and the J segment 5 bases; nucleotides outside the gene matches: 3. The CDR3 spells CASSWDRAHEQYF. In DNA form, the CDR3 reads TGTGCCAGCAGCTGGGACAGGGCTCACGAGCAGTACTTC.

The CDR3: CAIRDGRSTSTDTQYF. CDR3 DNA: TGTGCCATCAGAGACGGTAGGAGCACTAGCACAGATACGCAGTATTTT. The J gene is TRBJ2-3, the V gene TRBV10-3; D is unresolved. Germline CDR1 ENHRY, CDR2 SYGVKD. The CDR3 spans 16 residues. The V gene lost 6 bases and the J gene lost 0 bases, with 16 bases spanning the gap.

The table lists this clone with a count of one. This chain joins TRBV7-9 and TRBJ1-6, with 8 bases lining up with TRBD1. Per the germline V gene, CDR1 is SEHNR and CDR2 is FQNEAQ (reference sequence). V was clipped by 6 bases and J by 5 bases; unmatched bases: 6. The CDR3 extends over 15 amino acids. The chain's CDR3 is CASRSGGAHNSPLHF. Written as DNA, the CDR3 is TGTGCCAGCAGATCAGGGGGCGCGCATAATTCACCCCTCCACTTT.

This sequence joins TRBV30 and TRBJ2-5; maybe TRBD2 (6 bases). Germline CDR1 reads GTSNPN; CDR2 reads SVGIG (reference sequence). V lost 2 bases to trimming and J lost 11 bases, with 12 bases between them. The CDR3 extends over 11 amino acids. CDR3 sequence: CAWSWRGEQYF. DNA of the CDR3: TGTGCCTGGAGTTGGAGGGGAGAGCAGTACTTC.

This clone was seen a single time. CDR3 in DNA: TGTGCCACCCGGGACAGGGGGTCTACTAATGAAAAACTGTTTTTT. Protein: CATRDRGSTNEKLFF. The chain joins TRBV19 to TRBJ1-4, with 11 bases matching TRBD1. V dropped 10 bases and J dropped 2; count of bases not matched to a gene: 6. CDR1 and CDR2 (germline): LNHDA, SQIVND (reference sequence). This CDR3 spans 15 amino acids.

This clone was seen once. V and J are TRBV29-1 and TRBJ2-1, with 7 positions matching TRBD2. Germline lookup yields CDR1 SQVTM and CDR2 ANQGSEA. CDR3 length equals 14 residues. CDR3 DNA: TGCGTCAGTTCGGGCGGGAGCTCCTACAATGAGCAGTTCTTC. Residues: CVSSGGSSYNEQFF.

The V gene is TRBV7-9, the J gene TRBJ2-1; D is perhaps TRBD2 (6 bases). CDR1 and CDR2 from the germline V gene are SEHNR and FQNEAQ (reference sequence). Trimming took 5 bases from V and 2 from J, leaving 13 bases between them. CDR3 size: 15 residues. The CDR3 here is CASSPRGGTYNEQFF. The CDR3 coding sequence is TGTGCCAGCAGCCCCCGGGGAGGCACCTACAATGAGCAGTTCTTC.

V gene TRBV4-2 combines with J gene TRBJ2-1; TRBD2 matches at 11 bases. CDR3 size: 22 residues. Germline-derived CDR1 and CDR2 are LGHNA and YNFKEQ. Trimming took 2 bases from V and 4 from J; bases not matched to a gene: 22. Written as DNA, the CDR3 is TGTGCCAGCAGCCAAAGACTGATTGGGACTAGCGGAGAGCGGACGGTGTACAATGAGCAGTTCTTC. It encodes CASSQRLIGTSGERTVYNEQFF.

The chain combines TRBV5-6 with TRBJ2-5; 8 bases are a match to TRBD2. The tail of the sequence fits TRBJ2-7 better, so the J call may be wrong. The CDR3 consists of 12 residues. From germline, CDR1 is SGHDT and CDR2 YYEEEE. Here the CDR3 DNA reads TGTGCCAGCAGCGCTACTAGCGGCGAGCAGTACTTC. It yields the protein CASSATSGEQYF.

This clone has just a few counts. The chain combines TRBV30 with TRBJ1-2, with a possible D match to TRBD1 (5 bases). V lost 3 bases, J lost 7 bases, and 15 bases lay in between. CDR3 size: 13 residues. Per germline, CDR1 GTSNPN and CDR2 SVGIG (reference sequence). The CDR3: CAWRVQGAAGYTF. The CDR3 nucleotides are TGTGCCTGGAGGGTTCAGGGTGCGGCTGGCTACACCTTC.

The CDR3, as DNA: TGTGCCAGCAGCCAAACGGCGCGGTGGGAGGTGGCCGGGGAGCTGTTTTTT. This translates into CASSQTARWEVAGELFF. This chain links TRBV5-4 with TRBJ2-2; tentative D call: TRBD2 (6 bases). Germline V gene data show CDR1 as SGHNT and CDR2 as YYREEE (reference sequence). CDR3 length equals 17 residues. V was pared by 4 bases and J by 6 bases, with 22 bases between.

J is TRBJ1-4 and V is TRBV7-2; no clear D. CDR1 SGHTA and CDR2 FQGNSA come from the germline V gene. Between the trimmed V and J ends, which lost 1 base and 8 bases, there was a span of 11 bases. This CDR3 comprises 14 residues. DNA for the CDR3: TGTGCCAGCAGCTTAGGTCTCATTCGGGAAAAACTGTTTTTT. As protein: CASSLGLIREKLFF.

The CDR3 reads CASTQGKGGYTF. CDR3 nucleotides: TGTGCCAGTACGCAGGGGAAAGGTGGCTACACCTTC. The V gene is TRBV27, the J gene TRBJ1-2; weak D call: TRBD1 (6 bases). From germline, CDR1 is MNHEY and CDR2 SMNVEV (reference sequence). This CDR3 is 12 amino acids long. With 9 bases removed from V and 7 bases from J, the gap between germline ends came to 15 bases.

The V gene is TRBV10-3, the J gene TRBJ2-6; D unclear. CDR3 length: 18 amino acids. Germline CDR1 is ENHRY and CDR2 is SYGVKD. Trimming pared 3 bases from V and 0 bases from J, leaving 15 bases between. CDR3 sequence: CAISEFLQANSGANVLTF. In nucleotides, the CDR3 is TGTGCCATCAGTGAATTCCTCCAGGCCAACTCTGGGGCCAACGTCCTGACTTTC.

The chain is built from TRBV19 and TRBJ2-7, with 15 bases that match TRBD2. CDR3 length equals 19 residues. From germline, CDR1 is LNHDA and CDR2 SQIVND (reference sequence). Trimming at V came to 2 bases and at J to 2 bases, leaving 10 bases not matched to a gene. CDR3 coding DNA: TGTGCCAGTAGTATAACTCGGACTAGCGGGAGGGCCCGGACCTACGAGCAGTACTTC. This gives the protein CASSITRTSGRARTYEQYF.

The chain couples TRBV2 to TRBJ2-5; 9 bases are a match to TRBD2. This CDR3 is 17 amino acids long. Trimming cost V 5 bases and J 2 bases; bases outside gene matches: 12. Germline V gives CDR1 SNHLY, CDR2 FYNNEI. The DNA for the CDR3 is TGTGCCAGCAGTCCCGGGGCGGGAGGGCGAGGACAAGAGACCCAGTACTTC. It translates to CASSPGAGGRGQETQYF.

The rearrangement joins TRBV18 to TRBJ2-7, with TRBD2 matching 7 bases. V dropped 6 bases and J dropped 6; count of bases not matched to a gene: 11. The length of the CDR3 is 14 residues. Germline CDR1 KGHSH, CDR2 LQKENI. The CDR3 DNA follows: TGTGCCAGCTCCTCGATGACTAGCAACGGCGAGCAGTACTTC. Amino acids: CASSSMTSNGEQYF.

J is TRBJ2-1 and V is TRBV7-9; weak D call: TRBD2 (6 bases). Germline CDR1 reads SEHNR; CDR2 reads FQNEAQ (reference sequence). The V end lost 1 base, the J end lost 5 bases, and 21 bases lay between the germline ends. The CDR3 runs to 18 residues. The CDR3 spells CASSLGASALEGDNEQFF. DNA for the CDR3: TGTGCCAGCAGCTTAGGGGCTAGCGCCCTCGAAGGGGACAATGAGCAGTTCTTC.

The sample holds one count of this clone. This chain uses TRBV2 with TRBJ2-3; 9 bases are shared with TRBD2. This CDR3 has 15 residues. Per the germline V gene, CDR1 is SNHLY and CDR2 is FYNNEI. J was trimmed by 5 bases and V by 7 bases; bases with no gene match: 10. The CDR3 DNA follows: TGTGCCAGCAATGTACGGCGGGAGGGTGAAGATACGCAGTATTTT. It yields the protein CASNVRREGEDTQYF.

This clone was seen only a few times. The CDR3 spells CASSRDYSGETQYF. CDR3 DNA: TGTGCCAGCAGCCGGGATTATAGCGGCGAGACCCAGTACTTC. V usage is TRBV5-6 and J usage is TRBJ2-5; D possibly corresponds to TRBD2 (6 bases). Trimming stripped 4 bases from V and 5 bases from J, with 15 bases between. The CDR3 has 14 amino acids. Germline V CDR1 and CDR2: SGHDT, YYEEEE. Together with reference TRBV5-6 and TRBJ2-5, the CDR3 gives the full variable domain: DAGVTQSPTHLIKTRGQQVTLRCSPKSGHDTVSWYQQALGQGPQFIFQYYEEEERQRGNFPDRFSGHQFPNYSSELNVNALLLGDSALYLCASSRDYSGETQYFGPGTRLLVL.

This clone came up a few times. This chain joins TRBV6-1 and TRBJ2-2, with D possibly being TRBD1 (5 bases). V was cut by 6 bases and J by 1 base, with 9 bases left in between. Germline V gene sequence: CDR1 MNHNS, CDR2 SASEGT. The CDR3 covers 14 residues. As DNA, the CDR3 is TGTGCCAGCAGCAGGGCCGGGAACACCGGGGAGCTGTTTTTT. Its translation is CASSRAGNTGELFF.